The 3 T cell receptor beta chains reported below all come from one sample, sequenced in a study of response to subunit inactivated influenza vaccine. TCRdb re-called the RT-PCR reads through MiXCR, storing one row per CDR3 protein. Counted here are hundreds of thousands of distinct CDR3 sequences, approximately 14% occurring once; the ten biggest clones make up 7.5% to 9%. Sample: PBMCs from blood, taken 14 to 15 days before vaccination. The receptors originated from a man aged 50 to 60 who received an inactivated influenza vaccine.

This clonotype was detected only a few times. The chain recombines TRBV11-2 with TRBJ1-3; 9 bases map to TRBD1. From germline, CDR1 is SGHAT and CDR2 FQNNGV. The length of the CDR3 is 16 residues. Trimming cost V 4 bases and J 4 bases; bases outside gene matches: 8. CDR3 in amino acids: CASSSQQGARGNTIYF. The CDR3 nucleotides are TGTGCCAGCAGCTCCCAACAGGGGGCGCGGGGAAACACCATATATTTT. Full variable domain (outside the CDR3, taken from reference TRBV11-2 and TRBJ1-3): EAGVAQSPRYKIIEKRQSVAFWCNPISGHATLYWYQQILGQGPKLLIQFQNNGVVDDSQLPKDRFSAERLKGVDSTLKIQPAKLEDSAVYLCASSSQQGARGNTIYFGEGSWLTVV.

There are a few counts of this clonotype. This chain links TRBV29-1 with TRBJ2-1; 9 nucleotides align to TRBD2. V was clipped by 7 bases and J by 3 bases; unmatched bases: 10. Germline V gives CDR1 SQVTM, CDR2 ANQGSEA. There are 15 residues in the CDR3. This CDR3 is CSAQEAGGVYNEQFF. In nucleotides, the CDR3 is TGCAGCGCCCAAGAGGCGGGGGGGGTCTACAATGAGCAGTTCTTC.

This clonotype was picked up a small number of times. The genes are TRBV20-1 and TRBJ2-7, with D possibly matching TRBD1 (6 bases). The CDR3 extends over 16 amino acids. Deletions cut 0 bases from V and 0 bases from J, with 15 bases between. Germline V gene data show CDR1 as DFQATT and CDR2 as SNEGSKA (reference sequence). This CDR3 reads CSARDATGTNSYEQYF. DNA of the CDR3: TGCAGTGCTAGAGACGCCACCGGGACAAACTCCTACGAGCAGTACTTC.